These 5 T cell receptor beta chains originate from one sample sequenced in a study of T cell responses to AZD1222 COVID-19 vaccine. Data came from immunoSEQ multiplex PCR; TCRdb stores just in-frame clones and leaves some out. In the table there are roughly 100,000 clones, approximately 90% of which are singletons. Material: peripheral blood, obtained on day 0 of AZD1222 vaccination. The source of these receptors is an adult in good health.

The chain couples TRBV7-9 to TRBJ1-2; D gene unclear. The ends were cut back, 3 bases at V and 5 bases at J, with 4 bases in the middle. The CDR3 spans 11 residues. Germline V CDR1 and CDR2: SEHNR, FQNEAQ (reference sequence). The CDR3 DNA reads TGTGCCAGCAGCTTTGGTTATGGCTACACCTTC. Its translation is CASSFGYGYTF. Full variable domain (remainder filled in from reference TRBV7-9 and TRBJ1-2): DTGVSQNPRHKITKRGQNVTFRCDPISEHNRLYWYRQTLGQGPEFLTYFQNEAQLEKSRLLSDRFSAERPKGSFSTLEIQRTEQGDSAMYLCASSFGYGYTFGSGTRLTVV.

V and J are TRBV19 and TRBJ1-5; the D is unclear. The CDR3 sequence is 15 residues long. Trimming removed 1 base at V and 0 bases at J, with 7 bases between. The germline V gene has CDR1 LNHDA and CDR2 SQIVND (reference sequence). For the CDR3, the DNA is TGTGCCAGTAGTATAGTCCGCAGTAGCAATCAGCCCCAGCATTTT. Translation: CASSIVRSSNQPQHF.

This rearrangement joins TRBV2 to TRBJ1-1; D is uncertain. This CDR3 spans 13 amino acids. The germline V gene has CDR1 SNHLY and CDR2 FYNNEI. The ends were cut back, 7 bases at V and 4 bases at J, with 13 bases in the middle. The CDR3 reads CASNDGEATEAFF. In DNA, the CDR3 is TGTGCCAGCAATGACGGGGAGGCCACTGAAGCTTTCTTT. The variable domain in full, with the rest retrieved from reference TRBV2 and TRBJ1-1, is EPEVTQTPSHQVTQMGQEVILRCVPISNHLYFYWYRQILGQKVEFLVSFYNNEISEKSEIFDDQFSVERPDGSNFTLKIRSTKLEDSAMYFCASNDGEATEAFFGQGTRLTVV.

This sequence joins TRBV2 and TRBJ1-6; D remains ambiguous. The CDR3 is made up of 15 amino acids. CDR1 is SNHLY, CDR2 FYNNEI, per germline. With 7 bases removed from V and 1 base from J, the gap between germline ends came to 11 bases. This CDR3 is CASIARRSYNSPLHF. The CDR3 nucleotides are TGTGCCAGCATTGCCAGGCGATCCTATAATTCACCCCTCCACTTT.

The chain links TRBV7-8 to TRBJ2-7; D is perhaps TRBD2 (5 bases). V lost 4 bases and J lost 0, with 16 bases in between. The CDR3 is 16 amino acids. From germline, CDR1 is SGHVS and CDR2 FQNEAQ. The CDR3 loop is CASSSPGLRSSYEQYF. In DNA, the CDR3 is TGTGCCAGCAGCTCCCCAGGACTGAGGAGCTCCTACGAGCAGTACTTC.